Reported below is one TCR beta chain. Its antigen is undetermined. Per germline, CDR1 SQVTM and CDR2 ANQGSEA. The CDR3 runs 13 residues. Deletions cut 3 bases from V and 1 base from J, with 9 bases between. Produced via immunoSEQ multiplex PCR; TCRdb's table is partial and in-frame only. This table holds approximately 6,000 clones, around 90% found once. The data were taken from a study of hypomethylating agent response in myelodysplastic syndrome. Study background: With a mean age of 72.2 +/- 6.3 years, patients were most commonly cytogenetically diploid.

General study findings and limits: Analysis covered a small cohort of just 10 to 11 patients. No significant post-treatment change in richness, rarefaction diversity or clonality, across all patients or response groups.

The rearrangement links TRBV29-1 to TRBJ1-1; D is unclear. The clonotype originates from a human donor with myelodysplastic syndrome. The specimen comprised bone marrow, sampled before or after starting hypomethylating agent treatment for myelodysplastic syndrome (not recorded which). The CDR3 nucleotides read TGCAGCGTTGAGCAAACCCAGAACACTGAAGCTTTCTTT. Amino acid sequence: CSVEQTQNTEAFF.